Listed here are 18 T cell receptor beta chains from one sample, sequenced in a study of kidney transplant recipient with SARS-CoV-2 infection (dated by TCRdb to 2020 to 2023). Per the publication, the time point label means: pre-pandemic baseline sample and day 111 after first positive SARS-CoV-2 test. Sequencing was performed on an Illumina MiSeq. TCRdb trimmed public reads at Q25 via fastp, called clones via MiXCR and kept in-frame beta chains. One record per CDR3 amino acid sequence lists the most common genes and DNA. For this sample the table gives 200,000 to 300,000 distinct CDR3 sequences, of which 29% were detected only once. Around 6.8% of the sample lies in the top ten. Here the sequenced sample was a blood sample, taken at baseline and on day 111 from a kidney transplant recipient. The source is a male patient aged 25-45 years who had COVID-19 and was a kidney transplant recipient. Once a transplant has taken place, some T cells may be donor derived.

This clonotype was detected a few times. CDR3 sequence (DNA): TGCAGTGCCAATGGACAGGGAAATTCACCCCTCCACTTT. This codes for CSANGQGNSPLHF. The chain uses TRBV20-1 and TRBJ1-6; 8 bases line up with TRBD1. The CDR3 has 13 residues. Germline V lookup: CDR1 DFQATT, CDR2 SNEGSKA (reference sequence). J gave up 7 bases and V 6 bases, and 5 bases lay outside the gene matches.

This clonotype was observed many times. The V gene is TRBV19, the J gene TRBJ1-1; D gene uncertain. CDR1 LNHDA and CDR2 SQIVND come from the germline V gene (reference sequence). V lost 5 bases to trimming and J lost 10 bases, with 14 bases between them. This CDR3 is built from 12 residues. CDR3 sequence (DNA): TGTGCCAGTAGTGTCGGGAGTTTTGGAGCTTTCTTT. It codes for CASSVGSFGAFF.

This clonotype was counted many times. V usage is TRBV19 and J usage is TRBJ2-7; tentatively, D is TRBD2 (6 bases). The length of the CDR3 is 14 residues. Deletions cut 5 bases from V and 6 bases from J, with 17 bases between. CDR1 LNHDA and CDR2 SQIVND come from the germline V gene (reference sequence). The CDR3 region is CASSLPGVSSEQYF. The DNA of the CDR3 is TGTGCCAGTAGTTTGCCGGGAGTAAGCAGCGAGCAGTACTTC.

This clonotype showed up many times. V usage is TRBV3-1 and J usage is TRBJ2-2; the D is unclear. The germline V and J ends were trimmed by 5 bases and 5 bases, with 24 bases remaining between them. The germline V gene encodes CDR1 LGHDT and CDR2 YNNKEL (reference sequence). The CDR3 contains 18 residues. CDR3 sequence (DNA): TGTGCCAGCAGCAACGCTCCTCCCATTTCAGGCTTGACCGGGGAGCTGTTTTTT. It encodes CASSNAPPISGLTGELFF.

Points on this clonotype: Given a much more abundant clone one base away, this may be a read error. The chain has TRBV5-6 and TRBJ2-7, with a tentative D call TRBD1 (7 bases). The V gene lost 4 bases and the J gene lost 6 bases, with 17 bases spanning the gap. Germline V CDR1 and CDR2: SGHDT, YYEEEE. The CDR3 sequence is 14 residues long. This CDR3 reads CASSKAGGGCEQYF. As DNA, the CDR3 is TGTGCCAGCAGCAAGGCAGGAGGGGGCTGCGAGCAGTACTTC.

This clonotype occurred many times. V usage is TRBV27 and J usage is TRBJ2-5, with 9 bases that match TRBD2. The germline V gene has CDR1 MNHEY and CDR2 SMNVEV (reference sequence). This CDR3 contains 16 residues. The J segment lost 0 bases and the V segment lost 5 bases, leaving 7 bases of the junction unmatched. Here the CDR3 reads CASSTRLAGYQETQYF. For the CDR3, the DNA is TGTGCCAGCAGTACCCGGCTAGCGGGGTACCAAGAGACCCAGTACTTC.

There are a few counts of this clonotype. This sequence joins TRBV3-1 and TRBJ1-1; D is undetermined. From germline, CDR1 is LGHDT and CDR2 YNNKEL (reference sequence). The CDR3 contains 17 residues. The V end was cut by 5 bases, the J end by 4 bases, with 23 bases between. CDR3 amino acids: CASSIPGPTSIRTEAFF. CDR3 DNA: TGTGCCAGCAGCATTCCGGGTCCCACTTCAATTCGCACTGAAGCTTTCTTT.

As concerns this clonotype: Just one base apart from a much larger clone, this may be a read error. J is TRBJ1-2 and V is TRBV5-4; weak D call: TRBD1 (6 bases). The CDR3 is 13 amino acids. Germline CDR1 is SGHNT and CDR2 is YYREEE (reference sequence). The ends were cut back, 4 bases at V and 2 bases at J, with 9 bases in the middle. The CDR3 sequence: CASSVGHNYGYTF. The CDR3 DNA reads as TGTGCCAGCAGCGTGGGACACAACTATGGCTACACCTTC.

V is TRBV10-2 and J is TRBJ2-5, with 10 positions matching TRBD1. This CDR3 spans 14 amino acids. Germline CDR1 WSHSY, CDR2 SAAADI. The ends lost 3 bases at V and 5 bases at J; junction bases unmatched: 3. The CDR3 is CASSERGQGETQYF. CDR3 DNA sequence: TGCGCCAGCAGTGAAAGGGGACAGGGGGAGACCCAGTACTTC.

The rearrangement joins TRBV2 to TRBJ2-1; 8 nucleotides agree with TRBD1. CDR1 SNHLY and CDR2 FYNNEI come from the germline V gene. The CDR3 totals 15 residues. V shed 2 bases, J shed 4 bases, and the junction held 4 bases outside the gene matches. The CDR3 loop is CASSERQGAYNEQFF. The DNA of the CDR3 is TGTGCCAGCAGTGAAAGGCAGGGGGCGTACAATGAGCAGTTCTTC.

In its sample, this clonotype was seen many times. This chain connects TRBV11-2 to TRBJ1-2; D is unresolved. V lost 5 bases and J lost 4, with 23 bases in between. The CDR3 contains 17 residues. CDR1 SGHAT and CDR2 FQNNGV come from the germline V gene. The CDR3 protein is CASSKTTTSRKTYGYTF. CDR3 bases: TGTGCCAGCAGCAAGACTACAACAAGCAGAAAGACCTATGGCTACACCTTC.

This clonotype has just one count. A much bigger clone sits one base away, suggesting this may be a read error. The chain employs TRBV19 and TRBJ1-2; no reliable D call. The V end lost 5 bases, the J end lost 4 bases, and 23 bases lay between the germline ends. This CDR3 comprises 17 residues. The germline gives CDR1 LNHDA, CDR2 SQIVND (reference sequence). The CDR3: CASSAPTANRKTYGYTF. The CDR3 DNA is TGTGCCAGTAGTGCACCGACGGCAAATCGAAAGACCTATGGCTACACCTTC.

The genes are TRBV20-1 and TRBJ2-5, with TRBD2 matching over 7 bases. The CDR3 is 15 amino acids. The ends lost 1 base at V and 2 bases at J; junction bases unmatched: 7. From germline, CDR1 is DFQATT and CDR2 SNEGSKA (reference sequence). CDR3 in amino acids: CSARGAGGSQETQYF. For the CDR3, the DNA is TGCAGTGCTAGAGGCGCGGGCGGGAGTCAAGAGACCCAGTACTTC.

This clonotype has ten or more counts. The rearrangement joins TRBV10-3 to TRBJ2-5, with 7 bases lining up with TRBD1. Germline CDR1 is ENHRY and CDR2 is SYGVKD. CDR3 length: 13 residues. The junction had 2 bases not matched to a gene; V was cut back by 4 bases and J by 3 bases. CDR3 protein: CAISAQGEETQYF. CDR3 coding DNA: TGTGCCATCAGTGCGCAGGGGGAAGAGACCCAGTACTTC.

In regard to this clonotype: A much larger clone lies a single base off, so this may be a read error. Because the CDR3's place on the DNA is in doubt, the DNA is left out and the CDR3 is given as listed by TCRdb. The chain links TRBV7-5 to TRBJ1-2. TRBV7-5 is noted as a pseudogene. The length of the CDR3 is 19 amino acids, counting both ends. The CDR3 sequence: CTSVPEMDCEVGKTYGYTF.

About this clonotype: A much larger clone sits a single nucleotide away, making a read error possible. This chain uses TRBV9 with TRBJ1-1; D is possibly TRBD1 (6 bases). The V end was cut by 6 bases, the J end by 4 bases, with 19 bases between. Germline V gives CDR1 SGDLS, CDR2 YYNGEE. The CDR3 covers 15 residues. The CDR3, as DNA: TGTGCCAGCAACGAGGAAGGGGGAGTAGGCACTGAAGCTTTCTTT. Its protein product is CASNEEGGVGTEAFF.

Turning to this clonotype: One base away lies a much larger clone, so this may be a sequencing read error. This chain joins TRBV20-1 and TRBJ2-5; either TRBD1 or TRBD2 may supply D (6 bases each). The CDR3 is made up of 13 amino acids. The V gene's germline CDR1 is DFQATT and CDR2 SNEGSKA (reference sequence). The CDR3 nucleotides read TGCAGTGTACGGGGGCCCCTCCAAGAGACCCGGTACTTC. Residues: CSVRGPLQETRYF.

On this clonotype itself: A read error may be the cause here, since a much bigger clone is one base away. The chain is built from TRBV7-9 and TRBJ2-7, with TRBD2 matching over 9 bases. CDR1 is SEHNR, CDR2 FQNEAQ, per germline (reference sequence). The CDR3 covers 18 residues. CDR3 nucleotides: TGTGCCAGCAACTTAAGGAGACCGAGCGGGAGGCTATCCTACGAGCAGTACTTC. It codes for CASNLRRPSGRLSYEQYF.